This TCR beta chain emerged from a study of blood T cell repertoires in COVID-19. Libraries were prepared by immunoSEQ multiplex PCR; TCRdb keeps only in-frame clonotypes and omits some of them. Altogether fewer than 200,000 clones are present, 88% being singletons, with the ten largest covering 5.5% to 7%. CDR3 size: 15 residues. Per germline, CDR1 SGDLS and CDR2 YYNGEE. V lost 4 bases, J lost 5 bases, and 9 bases stayed unmatched. Sequencing was done on a sample of peripheral blood. The chain carries TRBV9 and TRBJ1-1; 9 nucleotides match TRBD1. This TCR was recovered from a man aged 40-49 years with active or convalescent COVID-19. The CDR3 region is CASSSAGTGTTEAFF. The DNA of the CDR3 is TGTGCCAGCAGCTCAGCCGGGACAGGGACGACTGAAGCTTTCTTT.